The 31 T cell receptor beta chains below come from one sample, sequenced in a study of cytomegalovirus exposure and HLA in healthy donors (dated by TCRdb to 2016 to 2017). The library was built by means of the immunoSEQ multiplex PCR assay. For the multiplex PCR, a mixture combining 60 forward primers for TCR Vbeta segments and 13 reverse primers for TCR Jbeta segments was used. In its TCRdb copy, this immuneACCESS table keeps in-frame sequences only and misses some clones. Where compared with another copy, unresolved V genes explain less than half of these, and the others have no known cause. Within this sample are about 220,000 clones, with roughly 85% of them counted one time only. Of the sample, less than 2% falls within the top ten clones. Input material: PBMCs. These receptors were taken from a male donor in good health and CMV-seronegative.

The chain carries TRBV27 and TRBJ1-5; 9 bases match TRBD1. CDR1 MNHEY and CDR2 SMNVEV come from the germline V gene (reference sequence). The J segment lost 2 bases and the V segment lost 6 bases, leaving 5 bases of the junction unmatched. There are 15 residues in the CDR3. This CDR3 is CASSGQGLGNQPQHF. CDR3 in DNA: TGTGCCAGCAGCGGACAGGGGCTCGGCAATCAGCCCCAGCATTTT.

This clone was detected only a few times. The J gene is TRBJ1-5, the V gene TRBV7-2; 9 bases are shared with TRBD1. From germline, CDR1 is SGHTA and CDR2 FQGNSA. The CDR3 contains 16 residues. With V trimmed by 5 bases and J by 1 base, 6 bases remained unmatched. The CDR3 DNA reads as TGTGCCAGCAGCACAACAGGGGGCGGAAGCAATCAGCCCCAGCATTTT. As protein: CASSTTGGGSNQPQHF.

The V call is TRBV5-4, the J call TRBJ2-3; D perhaps matches TRBD2 (6 bases). Per germline, CDR1 SGHNT and CDR2 YYREEE (reference sequence). The CDR3 is 14 residues long. V was clipped by 3 bases and J by 5 bases, with 13 bases between them. CDR3 nucleotides: TGTGCCAGCAGCTCTGCTGAGGGAGGAGATACGCAGTATTTT. Its protein product is CASSSAEGGDTQYF. Full variable domain (outside the CDR3, taken from reference TRBV5-4 and TRBJ2-3): ETGVTQSPTHLIKTRGQQVTLRCSSQSGHNTVSWYQQALGQGPQFIFQYYREEENGRGNFPPRFSGLQFPNYSSELNVNALELDDSALYLCASSSAEGGDTQYFGPGTRLTVL.

The rearrangement joins TRBV4-1 to TRBJ2-3, with 8 positions matching TRBD1. Germline loops: CDR1 MGHRA, CDR2 YSYEKL. The junction had 14 bases not matched to a gene; V was cut back by 0 bases and J by 6 bases. CDR3 size: 18 residues. CDR3: CASSQEVAGGPLMDTQYF. DNA of the CDR3: TGCGCCAGCAGCCAAGAGGTGGCAGGGGGCCCCCTGATGGATACGCAGTATTTT.

The V call is TRBV5-6, the J call TRBJ1-1, with D uncertain. CDR3 size: 13 residues. V was pared by 3 bases and J by 0 bases, with 6 bases between. Germline CDR1 is SGHDT and CDR2 is YYEEEE. The CDR3 region has the DNA TGTGCCAGCAGCTCGTTAATGAACACTGAAGCTTTCTTT. Translated, it gives CASSSLMNTEAFF.

This clone was detected only a few times. This chain joins TRBV7-9 and TRBJ2-2; 8 bases line up with TRBD1. With 2 bases clipped from V and 1 base from J, the junction kept 6 bases outside the gene matches. CDR3 length: 17 residues. Germline CDR1 and CDR2: SEHNR and FQNEAQ (reference sequence). CDR3 DNA: TGTGCCAGCAGCTTATACCAGGGGGCTATGAACACCGGGGAGCTGTTTTTT. Protein product: CASSLYQGAMNTGELFF.

The CDR3 is CASSLVTKMGGYTF. In nucleotides, the CDR3 is TGTGCCAGCAGCTTAGTTACCAAAATGGGCGGCTACACCTTC. The V gene is TRBV7-9, the J gene TRBJ1-2; D is ambiguous. V was shortened by 1 base and J by 8 bases, with 14 bases between the two germline ends. Germline-derived CDR1 and CDR2 are SEHNR and FQNEAQ (reference sequence). The CDR3 runs 14 residues.

V gene TRBV18 combines with J gene TRBJ1-1, with 9 bases lining up with TRBD1. This CDR3 region has 16 residues. In germline, CDR1 is KGHSH, CDR2 LQKENI. V was pared by 2 bases and J by 3 bases, with 7 bases of the junction left unmatched. This CDR3 reads CASSPTLGQGYTEAFF. CDR3 coding DNA: TGTGCCAGCTCACCAACTTTGGGACAGGGCTACACTGAAGCTTTCTTT.

This clone was picked up a small number of times. The rearrangement links TRBV5-6 to TRBJ1-4; no firm D call. Germline assignment: CDR1 SGHDT and CDR2 YYEEEE. V was clipped by 1 base and J by 2 bases, with 6 bases between them. The CDR3 contains 14 residues. The CDR3 here is CASSLWQTNEKLFF. CDR3 bases: TGTGCCAGCAGCTTGTGGCAGACTAATGAAAAACTGTTTTTT.

The chain carries TRBV5-4 and TRBJ2-3, with TRBD1 matching 7 bases. V lost 0 bases and J lost 7; bases outside the gene matches: 5. CDR3 length equals 14 residues. The germline gives CDR1 SGHNT, CDR2 YYREEE (reference sequence). The CDR3 DNA is TGTGCCAGCAGCTTGGACAGGGGACGAAATACGCAGTATTTT. This sequence encodes CASSLDRGRNTQYF.

This clone was detected a few times. This chain links TRBV6-4 with TRBJ2-5; TRBD2 is a possible D gene (5 bases). The CDR3 is made up of 15 amino acids. V dropped 4 bases and J dropped 2 bases, with 14 bases sitting between them. The germline gives CDR1 MRHNA, CDR2 SNTAGT. CDR3 sequence reads: CASSAVAGSQETQYF. CDR3 nucleotide sequence: TGTGCCAGCAGTGCCGTGGCGGGTTCTCAAGAGACCCAGTACTTC.

The V and J genes are TRBV5-4 and TRBJ2-7; tentative D call: TRBD2 (7 bases). Trimming cost V 3 bases and J 7 bases, with 29 bases left between them. The CDR3 is made up of 18 amino acids. From germline, CDR1 is SGHNT and CDR2 YYREEE (reference sequence). CDR3 in amino acids: CASSSSTFSRRGPGEQYF. CDR3 in DNA: TGTGCCAGCAGCTCCAGTACGTTTAGCCGGCGGGGGCCGGGGGAGCAGTACTTC. Full variable domain (outside the CDR3, taken from reference TRBV5-4 and TRBJ2-7): ETGVTQSPTHLIKTRGQQVTLRCSSQSGHNTVSWYQQALGQGPQFIFQYYREEENGRGNFPPRFSGLQFPNYSSELNVNALELDDSALYLCASSSSTFSRRGPGEQYFGPGTRLTVT.

A few counts support this clone. The same CDR3 is also encoded by other DNA sequences in this sample. The chain employs TRBV28 and TRBJ1-4, with D possibly TRBD1 on 5 matching bases. Germline assignment: CDR1 MDHEN and CDR2 SYDVKM. The CDR3 length is 16 residues. V was clipped by 3 bases and J by 4 bases, with 15 bases between them. Written as DNA, the CDR3 is TGTGCCAGCAGTTTGGTAGAACGACAGAGTAATGAAAAACTGTTTTTT. Translated: CASSLVERQSNEKLFF.

The chain combines TRBV28 with TRBJ1-2, with unresolved D. V was shortened by 6 bases and J by 8 bases, with 16 bases between the two germline ends. The CDR3 has 13 residues. Per the germline V gene, CDR1 is MDHEN and CDR2 is SYDVKM. Here the CDR3 reads CASRGGLSGGYTF. CDR3 nucleotide sequence: TGTGCCAGCAGAGGTGGGCTATCGGGAGGCTACACCTTC.

The V and J genes are TRBV11-3 and TRBJ2-1; 11 bases match TRBD2. CDR1 is SGHNT, CDR2 YENEEA, per germline. Losses at the gene ends were 1 base for V and 8 bases for J; bases not matched to a gene: 7. This CDR3 contains 16 residues. The CDR3 DNA reads as TGTGCCAGCAGCTTAGGTAGCGGGAGGGCCTTAGATGAGCAGTTCTTC. Its translation: CASSLGSGRALDEQFF.

The chain has TRBV4-3 and TRBJ1-1, with 7 bases lining up with TRBD1. Germline V gene lookup returns CDR1 LGHNA and CDR2 YSLEER. The trim removed 3 bases at V and 5 bases at J, leaving 12 bases unmatched. The length of the CDR3 is 16 residues. The CDR3 bases are TGCGCCAGCAGCCATGGACACGACAGGGCGGTTACTGAAGCTTTCTTT. This encodes CASSHGHDRAVTEAFF.

V is TRBV9 and J is TRBJ2-1, with D possibly matching TRBD1 (6 bases). Deletions cut 4 bases from V and 5 bases from J, with 25 bases between. The CDR3 spans 18 residues. The germline CDR1 and CDR2 sequences are SGDLS and YYNGEE. The CDR3 loop is CASSYNAPGTSLNNEQFF. The CDR3 DNA reads TGTGCCAGCAGCTACAACGCCCCCGGGACATCCCTGAACAATGAGCAGTTCTTC.

This rearrangement joins TRBV5-4 to TRBJ2-1; the D gene is possibly TRBD1 (5 bases). Trimming shortened V by 4 bases and J by 4 bases, and 18 bases separated the two germline ends. Per germline, CDR1 SGHNT and CDR2 YYREEE (reference sequence). CDR3 size: 16 residues. The CDR3: CASSQKTATNYNEQFF. The CDR3 nucleotides read TGTGCCAGCAGCCAAAAGACAGCCACTAATTACAATGAGCAGTTCTTC.

The chain links TRBV6-1 to TRBJ1-2, with D possibly TRBD1 on 5 matching bases. The CDR3 is 12 amino acids. Germline CDR1 is MNHNS and CDR2 is SASEGT. Trimming stripped 7 bases from V and 3 bases from J, with 9 bases between. As DNA, the CDR3 is TGTGCCAGCACTAGGGGTGACTATGGCTACACCTTC. Translating gives CASTRGDYGYTF.

The V call is TRBV2, the J call TRBJ2-7, with TRBD1 matching over 7 bases. Germline assignment: CDR1 SNHLY and CDR2 FYNNEI. This CDR3 comprises 14 residues. Trimming took 5 bases from V and 2 from J; bases not matched to a gene: 6. CDR3 nucleotides: TGTGCCAGCAGTCCGGGACAGTCAACCTACGAGCAGTACTTC. It encodes CASSPGQSTYEQYF.

This chain connects TRBV7-2 to TRBJ1-2; 7 nucleotides align to TRBD1. Looked up from germline, CDR1 is SGHTA and CDR2 is FQGNSA. V trimming: 6 bases; J trimming: 12 bases; junction bases outside the gene matches: 16. CDR3 length equals 14 residues. The chain's CDR3 is CASSRDPGQDENTF. For the CDR3, the DNA is TGTGCCAGCAGTCGTGACCCAGGACAGGACGAGAACACCTTC.

The chain is built from TRBV29-1 and TRBJ1-1; D gene uncertain. The V gene's germline CDR1 is SQVTM and CDR2 ANQGSEA. Trimming removed 1 base from V and 4 bases from J, with 13 bases in between. The CDR3 is 14 residues long. As DNA, the CDR3 is TGCAGCGTTGAAGGTACCTTCCCGGTCACTGAAGCTTTCTTT. Protein product: CSVEGTFPVTEAFF.

About this clone: Relative to the germline gene, one junction end is altered; a read error may explain this. The gene calls are TRBV27 and TRBJ2-1; TRBD2 might be the D (6 bases). In germline, CDR1 is MNHEY, CDR2 SMNVEV (reference sequence). The CDR3 consists of 14 residues. CDR3: CASKWSGSSNEQFF. The CDR3 nucleotides are TGTGCCAGCAAGTGGAGCGGGTCCTCCAATGAGCAGTTCTTC.

J is TRBJ1-5 and V is TRBV18; D is unclear. The CDR3 totals 16 residues. V dropped 2 bases and J dropped 1 base, with 12 bases sitting between them. Germline V gene data show CDR1 as KGHSH and CDR2 as LQKENI. CDR3 region: CASSPSSGRSNQPQHF. CDR3 nucleotide sequence: TGTGCCAGCTCACCATCCTCGGGTCGGAGCAATCAGCCCCAGCATTTT.

V usage is TRBV6-5 and J usage is TRBJ1-1; the match to TRBD1 covers 8 bases. V lost 0 bases, J lost 11 bases, and 5 bases stayed unmatched. The CDR3 sequence is 13 residues long. CDR1 is MNHEY and CDR2 is SVGAGI in the germline V gene. The CDR3 DNA reads as TGTGCCAGCAGTTACTCGACAGGGGCCGGGGCTTTCTTT. It specifies CASSYSTGAGAFF.

The rearrangement links TRBV7-3 to TRBJ1-1, with unresolved D. V was clipped by 4 bases and J by 4 bases, with 16 bases between them. The V gene's germline CDR1 is SGHTA and CDR2 FQGTGA. The CDR3 totals 15 residues. CDR3 coding DNA: TGTGCCAGCAGCTCCCTCACACTAGAATTCACTGAAGCTTTCTTT. This codes for CASSSLTLEFTEAFF.

There are a few counts of this clone. The rearrangement links TRBV5-4 to TRBJ2-1; perhaps TRBD2 as D (5 bases). The CDR3 has 16 residues. Per the germline V gene, CDR1 is SGHNT and CDR2 is YYREEE (reference sequence). The V and J ends lost 5 bases and 7 bases respectively, with 22 bases between them. The CDR3 coding sequence is TGTGCCAGCAGGGCTCAATGGGAGTCTCGTCCAAATGAGCAGTTCTTC. This codes for CASRAQWESRPNEQFF. Full variable domain (missing parts from reference TRBV5-4 and TRBJ2-1): ETGVTQSPTHLIKTRGQQVTLRCSSQSGHNTVSWYQQALGQGPQFIFQYYREEENGRGNFPPRFSGLQFPNYSSELNVNALELDDSALYLCASRAQWESRPNEQFFGPGTRLTVL.

This chain connects TRBV27 to TRBJ1-3; no firm D call. Trimming cost V 3 bases and J 0 bases, with 3 bases left between them. Germline V CDR1 and CDR2: MNHEY, SMNVEV (reference sequence). The CDR3 is 13 amino acids. Written as DNA, the CDR3 is TGTGCCAGCAGTTTTAGCTCTGGAAACACCATATATTTT. Amino acid sequence: CASSFSSGNTIYF.

This clone has more than one count but fewer than ten. The chain has TRBV6-1 and TRBJ2-7; 11 bases agree with TRBD1. The CDR3 runs 17 residues. V lost 0 bases and J lost 4; bases outside the gene matches: 8. Germline values: CDR1 MNHNS, CDR2 SASEGT. The CDR3 nucleotides read TGTGCCAGCAGTGAAGCGAGGGGTGGACAGGGGGCTTACGAGCAGTACTTC. As protein: CASSEARGGQGAYEQYF.

J is TRBJ2-7 and V is TRBV6-5, with D uncertain. The CDR3 extends over 11 amino acids. Trimming pared 3 bases from V and 3 bases from J, leaving 3 bases between. CDR1 is MNHEY and CDR2 is SVGAGI in the germline V gene. The CDR3 coding sequence is TGTGCCAGCAGTTATTACTACGAGCAGTACTTC. This translates into CASSYYYEQYF.

The chain employs TRBV5-6 and TRBJ2-7; 8 nucleotides line up with TRBD1. From germline, CDR1 is SGHDT and CDR2 YYEEEE. This CDR3 is 14 amino acids long. V shed 5 bases, J shed 3 bases, and the junction held 7 bases outside the gene matches. CDR3 in amino acids: CASSWGQVGYEQYF. The CDR3 region has the DNA TGTGCCAGCAGTTGGGGACAGGTAGGCTACGAGCAGTACTTC. Combining the CDR3 with reference TRBV5-6 and TRBJ2-7 gives the whole variable domain DAGVTQSPTHLIKTRGQQVTLRCSPKSGHDTVSWYQQALGQGPQFIFQYYEEEERQRGNFPDRFSGHQFPNYSSELNVNALLLGDSALYLCASSWGQVGYEQYFGPGTRLTVT.